This T cell receptor beta chain appears in the sequencing data of a study of blood T cell repertoires in COVID-19. Measured with immunoSEQ multiplex PCR; TCRdb has only the in-frame clones, and not every one. This repertoire shows a few hundred thousand clones, about 80% found once; its top ten account for about 3%. Germline V gene data show CDR1 as SQVTM and CDR2 as ANQGSEA. V was trimmed by 5 bases and J by 3 bases, leaving 17 bases between them. The CDR3 contains 14 residues. The source is a woman aged 80 or older with acute or convalescent COVID-19. V and J are TRBV29-1 and TRBJ2-7; the D gene is possibly TRBD1 (6 bases). Sequenced material: peripheral blood. CDR3 nucleotides: TGCAGCGTTACGTTACAGGGCATGGGCTACGAGCAGTACTTC. This translates into CSVTLQGMGYEQYF.